This is a list of T cell receptor beta chains from one sample in a study of T-cell memory formation after mild COVID-19. TCRdb re-analysed the 5' RACE reads in MiXCR, keeping a single row per CDR3 protein. Of about 340,000 distinct CDR3 sequences detected, approximately 15% appear once; the ten largest clones hold around 22%. Input material: PBMCs or a T cell subset sorted from them (not recorded which). The receptor source for this set is a man younger than 35 who had mild COVID-19 (a few samples of this study predate the infection). Cell type and time point are not known. The CDR3 runs from the conserved cysteine through the conserved F or W. D genes are given only for firm matches. The size field is filled for only some rows; it gives once, few, many or a size class.

j_call d_call v_call clone_size cdr3_nt cdr3_aa
TRBJ2-5 - TRBV7-2 - TGTGCCAGCAGCTTAGTGGAGGGTCCATATGAGACCCAGTACTTC CASSLVEGPYETQYF
TRBJ2-3 - TRBV7-2 few TGTGCCAGCAGCTTAGTGAGTCCTCCCGTAGATACGCAGTATTTT CASSLVSPPVDTQYF
TRBJ2-5 - TRBV29-1 few TGCAGCGTTGGGGGGACAACGTACCAAGAGACCCAGTACTTC CSVGGTTYQETQYF
TRBJ2-7 TRBD1 TRBV4-3 few TGCGCCAGCAGCCAAGAGGGGACAGGATTCTACGAGCAGTACTTC CASSQEGTGFYEQYF
TRBJ2-5 TRBD2 TRBV7-2 few TGTGCCAGCAGCCCGACGACTAGCGGGGGGACCCAGTACTTC CASSPTTSGGTQYF
TRBJ2-5 - TRBV7-6 - TGTGCCAGCACCCTCGGGCGGACCCAGTACTTC CASTLGRTQYF
TRBJ1-1 - TRBV10-1 - TGCGCCAGCAGTGAGTCCGCGGGGAGGAACACTGAAGCTTTCTTT CASSESAGRNTEAFF
TRBJ1-5 - TRBV12-3/TRBV12-4 many TGTGCCAGCAGTTTAGTAACAGGGAGCAATCAGCCCCAGCATTTT CASSLVTGSNQPQHF
TRBJ1-2 - TRBV7-9 few TGTGCCAGCAGCTTGGATCGGGGGAAACGCTACACCTTC CASSLDRGKRYTF
TRBJ2-7 - TRBV18 - TGTGCCAGCTCACCCGTGACAGAGTCCTACGAGCAGTACTTC CASSPVTESYEQYF
TRBJ2-3 TRBD2 TRBV7-2 - TGTGCCAGCAGCCTGGCGGCTAGCGGGGGACTCAGCACAGATACGCAGTATTTT CASSLAASGGLSTDTQYF
TRBJ2-5 - TRBV19 - TGTGCCAGTAGTATCGGGCCTGGGCTCGGGACCCAGTACTTC CASSIGPGLGTQYF
TRBJ1-2 TRBD1 TRBV9 - TGTGCCAGCAGCGCTACAGGGGAGGTTGGCTACACCTTC CASSATGEVGYTF
TRBJ1-1 - TRBV9 few TGTGCCAGCAGCCCCTCCAGGGTCGGTGAAGCTTTCTTT CASSPSRVGEAFF
TRBJ2-1 - TRBV19 many TGTGCCAGTCGGATATCCCAGAGAAACAATGAGCAGTTCTTC CASRISQRNNEQFF
TRBJ2-5 TRBD2 TRBV12-3/TRBV12-4 - TGTGCCAGCAGCCTGACAGGGAGCGGGGGGGAGACCCAGTACTTC CASSLTGSGGETQYF
TRBJ1-1 TRBD1 TRBV6-5 - TGTGCCAGCAGTACAAGGACAGGGCCGAACACTGAAGCTTTCTTT CASSTRTGPNTEAFF
TRBJ2-5 - TRBV27 few TGTGCCAGCAGTACCCGAGGTCCGGAGACCCAGTACTTC CASSTRGPETQYF
TRBJ1-5 - TRBV9 few TGTGCCAGCAGCGAGGGGCCGGGGCCGATCAATCAGCCCCAGCATTTT CASSEGPGPINQPQHF
TRBJ2-5 - TRBV7-9 few TGTGCCACCTCGGACCTCTTTTTTGAGACCCAGTACTTC CATSDLFFETQYF
TRBJ1-4 - TRBV4-3 few TGCGCCAGCAGCCGGATGGGGCGGTCAACTAATGAAAAACTGTTTTTT CASSRMGRSTNEKLFF
TRBJ1-1 TRBD1 TRBV12-3/TRBV12-4 many TGTGCCAGCAGTCGACCACGACAGGGGGTCGGGAACACTGAAGCTTTCTTT CASSRPRQGVGNTEAFF
TRBJ1-3 - TRBV28 few TGTGCCAGCCTCCCCCCCGTGGCCCGAGCTTCTGGAAACACCATATATTTT CASLPPVARASGNTIYF
TRBJ2-7 - TRBV4-3 many TGCGCCAGCAGCCAAGGACCACAAGGGTCCTACGAGCAGTACTTC CASSQGPQGSYEQYF
TRBJ2-7 - TRBV7-8 many TGTGCCAGCAGCTTCCAGGGAACCTACGAGCAGTACTTC CASSFQGTYEQYF
TRBJ2-2 - TRBV25-1 - TGTGCCAGCAGTGGAGGCCCGGCGAACACCGGGGAGCTGTTTTTT CASSGGPANTGELFF
TRBJ2-3 - TRBV6-6 - TGTGCCAGCAGTACGGTACGAGAACAGGGACCGAGCACAGATACGCAGTATTTT CASSTVREQGPSTDTQYF
TRBJ1-6 TRBD1 TRBV5-1 many TGCGCCAGCAGCATAGACAGGGGCAATTCACCCCTCCACTTT CASSIDRGNSPLHF
TRBJ2-1 TRBD2 TRBV20-1 few TGCAGTGCTGAGAGACTAGCGGGCTACAATGAGCAGTTCTTC CSAERLAGYNEQFF
TRBJ2-3 - TRBV11-2 few TGTGCCAGCAGCATTGGGTGGACTGGAACAGATACGCAGTATTTT CASSIGWTGTDTQYF
TRBJ2-1 TRBD2 TRBV11-2 - TGTGCCAGCAGCCCAATCCGGGGGGAACCTTACAATGAGCAGTTCTTC CASSPIRGEPYNEQFF
TRBJ2-2 - TRBV3-1 few TGTGCCAGCAGCCATGGATCCGGGGAGCTGTTTTTT CASSHGSGELFF
TRBJ2-2 TRBD2 TRBV7-9 - TGTGCCAGCAGCCCGAGTAGCGGGGGGGCCTTCGGCACCGGGGAGCTGTTTTTT CASSPSSGGAFGTGELFF
TRBJ1-2 TRBD1 TRBV4-3 few TGCGCCAGCAGCCAACCGGGACAGAACTATGGCTACACCTTC CASSQPGQNYGYTF
TRBJ2-3 - TRBV6-2/TRBV6-3 - TGTGCCAGCAGTTACGTGGGGGCCTCAGATACGCAGTATTTT CASSYVGASDTQYF
TRBJ1-2 TRBD1 TRBV11-2 once TGTGCCAGCAGCGGCAGGGGGCGAAACTATGGCTACACCTTC CASSGRGRNYGYTF
TRBJ1-2 - TRBV4-2 - TGTGCCAGCAGGTCAGCGGGGACCGTAAACTATGGCTACACCTTC CASRSAGTVNYGYTF
TRBJ1-5 - TRBV5-6 few TGTGCCAGCAGCTTGGGCCGGGGATCTGTGCAGCCCCAGCATTTT CASSLGRGSVQPQHF
TRBJ2-4 TRBD2 TRBV11-2 few TGTGCCAGCAGCGGGATGGGACTAGCGGGGGGGCCGATATCGGACTTC CASSGMGLAGGPISDF
TRBJ2-5 - TRBV5-1 - TGCGCCAGCAGAGATCCCCAGGAGCAAGAGACCCAGTACTTC CASRDPQEQETQYF
TRBJ2-7 TRBD1 TRBV4-1 few TGCGCCAGCAGCCAAGGACAGGGGGCGATCCACGAGCAGTACTTC CASSQGQGAIHEQYF
TRBJ1-1 - TRBV6-6 - TGTGCCAGCAGCTCCCTGACAGGAGATTGGACTGAAGCTTTCTTT CASSSLTGDWTEAFF
TRBJ2-2 - TRBV2 few TGTGCCAGCACCTGGACCTTTGTCGGGGAGCTGTTTTTT CASTWTFVGELFF
TRBJ1-2 - TRBV21-1 many TGTGCCAGCCCGCGCTCGCCAGGGGCCGCCTATGGCTACACCTTC CASPRSPGAAYGYTF
TRBJ1-6 - TRBV6-6 many TGTGCCAGCAGCTACTCTCCGGGCCAAGACCCGGACAATTCACCCCTCCACTTT CASSYSPGQDPDNSPLHF
TRBJ2-1 - TRBV6-5 - TGTGCCAGCAGTTACTCAGGGGGGCCAATCTATGAGCAGTTCTTC CASSYSGGPIYEQFF
TRBJ2-3 - TRBV14 - TGTGCCAGCAGCCGCCTTGGAAGAAACACAGATACGCAGTATTTT CASSRLGRNTDTQYF
TRBJ2-2 - TRBV12-3/TRBV12-4 few TGTGCCAGCATTTCACAGGGATGGAACACCGGGGAGCTGTTTTTT CASISQGWNTGELFF
TRBJ1-1 TRBD1 TRBV6-1 - TGTGCCAGCAGTGCCGAAGGGGGCCAATACACTGAAGCTTTCTTT CASSAEGGQYTEAFF
TRBJ1-3 - TRBV9 - TGTGCCAGCAGCGTAGGAGGCCTCTCTGGAAACACCATATATTTT CASSVGGLSGNTIYF
TRBJ1-2 - TRBV7-9 few TGTGCCAGCAGCACCCAAGGGGAGGGGTATGGCTACACCTTC CASSTQGEGYGYTF
TRBJ2-2 - TRBV4-1 - TGCGCCAGCAGCCCTTGGACCCGGCACACCGGGGAGCTGTTTTTT CASSPWTRHTGELFF
TRBJ2-5 TRBD1 TRBV12-3/TRBV12-4 many TGTGCCAGCAGTTTTCCGGGACAGGGGTTCGAGACCCAGTACTTC CASSFPGQGFETQYF
TRBJ2-1 - TRBV5-1 few TGCGCCAGCAGCTTGTATGCGGGGGCCCACAATGAGCAGTTCTTC CASSLYAGAHNEQFF
TRBJ2-1 - TRBV5-1 many TGCGCCAGCACGAGGGGACGCAATGAGCAGTTCTTC CASTRGRNEQFF
TRBJ1-3 - TRBV12-3/TRBV12-4 - TGTGCCAGCAGTTTATGGGCGGTTTCCGGGTCTGGAAACACCATATATTTT CASSLWAVSGSGNTIYF
TRBJ1-1 - TRBV20-1 - TGCAGTGCTAACGACAGGATCGCTTTCTTT CSANDRIAFF